Listed here are 5 T cell receptor beta chains from one sample, sequenced in a study of early T cells in non-severe SARS-CoV-2 infection. Each CDR3 protein is one row after TCRdb ran MiXCR on the 5' RACE reads. The sample yields some 81,000 distinct CDR3 sequences, 8.5% to 10% seen once. Sequenced material: whole blood. These TCRs come from an adult who was a healthcare worker with PCR-confirmed SARS-CoV-2 infection or an uninfected control (not recorded which).

This chain joins TRBV4-1 and TRBJ2-1; D is ambiguous. V dropped 2 bases and J dropped 1 base, with 12 bases sitting between them. This CDR3 contains 16 residues. Germline V gene sequence: CDR1 MGHRA, CDR2 YSYEKL. The CDR3 DNA reads as TGCGCCAGCAGCCAATTGGCCGTAAGGTCCTACAATGAGCAGTTCTTC. Protein sequence: CASSQLAVRSYNEQFF.

This clonotype appeared many times. The gene calls are TRBV20-1 and TRBJ2-3; 10 positions match TRBD2. The V and J ends lost 7 bases and 3 bases, in that order; junction bases with no gene match: 10. CDR1 DFQATT and CDR2 SNEGSKA come from the germline V gene (reference sequence). This CDR3 contains 15 residues. The CDR3 DNA follows: TGCAGTGTAGCGATGAGTAGCGGGAGGACAGATACGCAGTATTTT. Translated, it gives CSVAMSSGRTDTQYF.

This clonotype appeared many times. CDR3 amino acids: CASAASYNEQFF. In nucleotides, the CDR3 is TGTGCCAGTGCGGCCTCCTACAATGAGCAGTTCTTC. This rearrangement joins TRBV19 to TRBJ2-1; D gene unclear. V lost 8 bases to trimming and J lost 0 bases, with 5 bases between them. Germline lookup yields CDR1 LNHDA and CDR2 SQIVND (reference sequence). This CDR3 is built from 12 residues.

The chain has TRBV28 and TRBJ2-7, with TRBD2 matching over 7 bases. CDR1 is MDHEN and CDR2 is SYDVKM in the germline V gene. The trim removed 1 base at V and 3 bases at J, leaving 15 bases unmatched. The CDR3 runs 18 residues. CDR3 sequence reads: CASSLLRGGYRGDYEQYF. CDR3 nucleotide sequence: TGTGCCAGCAGTTTATTAAGAGGCGGATACCGGGGGGACTACGAGCAGTACTTC.

The genes are TRBV12-3 or TRBV12-4 and TRBJ2-7; tentative D call: TRBD1 (6 bases). The CDR3 is 17 residues long. Between the trimmed V and J ends, which lost 2 bases and 0 bases, there was a span of 17 bases. The CDR3 nucleotides read TGTGCCAGCAGTTTATTCCCCAAAACAGGGAGCTCCTACGAGCAGTACTTC. Translating gives CASSLFPKTGSSYEQYF.